Listed below are T cell receptor beta chains from one sample, sequenced in a study of neoadjuvant nivolumab and ipilimumab in lung cancer. Clones were sequenced by immunoSEQ multiplex PCR, and TCRdb holds only the in-frame ones, with some missing. The sample gives 25,000 to 35,000 clones, about 92% of which show up once; about 2.1% is in the top ten. Sequenced material: peripheral blood, taken after neoadjuvant nivolumab, alone or with ipilimumab, at or shortly before surgery. All receptors come from an adult with non-small cell lung cancer. CDR3s include the opening cysteine and the closing phenylalanine or tryptophan. The D gene is left open where the match is weak. Expanded clones are given a class, and other clones once, few, many or no size at all.

V	D	size	J	DNA	CDR3
TRBV5-1	.	.	TRBJ2-7	TGCGCCAGCAGCCCGGGACAATGGGTCGAGCAGTACTTC	CASSPGQWVEQYF
TRBV5-1	TRBD2	.	TRBJ2-1	TGCGCCAGCAGCCCTATCACTAGCGGGAGTGACGGGGAGCAGTTCTTC	CASSPITSGSDGEQFF
TRBV5-6	.	.	TRBJ2-7	TGTGCCAGCAGCTTTGACAGGTCCTACGAGCAGTACTTC	CASSFDRSYEQYF
TRBV6-1	TRBD1	.	TRBJ2-7	TGTGCCAGCAGCCCGGGACAGGGCCACTACGAGCAGTACTTC	CASSPGQGHYEQYF
TRBV18	.	.	TRBJ1-2	TGTGCCAGCTCACTGGGGAGCCCGACAGCCGTATATGGCTACACCTTC	CASSLGSPTAVYGYTF
TRBV9	.	.	TRBJ1-2	TGTGCCAGCAGCGTAGCGGGGGGATGGGGCTACACCTTC	CASSVAGGWGYTF
TRBV15	TRBD2	.	TRBJ2-2	TGTGCCACCAGCAGACAGGGACTAGCGGGAGGGGCCGGGGAGCTGTTTTTT	CATSRQGLAGGAGELFF
TRBV28	.	.	TRBJ2-3	TGTGCCAGCAGTTCCCGCGCGCTACACCGTACCACAGATACGCAGTATTTT	CASSSRALHRTTDTQYF
TRBV10-2	.	.	TRBJ2-5	TGCGCCAGCAGTTTCGGGTACCAAGAGACCCAGTACTTC	CASSFGYQETQYF
TRBV25-1	.	.	TRBJ2-1	TGTGCCAGCAGTGAAGAGGAGGGGACACCTAACAATGAGCAGTTCTTC	CASSEEEGTPNNEQFF
TRBV25-1	.	.	TRBJ2-5	TGTGCCAGCAGTGAAAGGGGGGTGTGGACCCAAGAGACCCAGTACTTC	CASSERGVWTQETQYF
TRBV10-3	.	.	TRBJ2-2	TGTGCCATCAGTGAGGGGACAACCAACACCGGGGAGCTGTTTTTT	CAISEGTTNTGELFF
TRBV7-2	.	.	TRBJ2-1	TGTGCCAGCAGCTTTCCCTACAATGAGCAGTTCTTC	CASSFPYNEQFF
TRBV27	.	.	TRBJ2-7	TGTGCCAGCGCCTCACACCAGGGGCCACGTGGTTCCTACGAGCAGTACTTC	CASASHQGPRGSYEQYF
TRBV14	.	few	TRBJ2-7	TGTGCCAGCAGCCAAGGATTCCGGACCTACGAGCAGTACTTC	CASSQGFRTYEQYF
TRBV2	.	.	TRBJ1-4	TGTGCCAGCAGTGCCTCAGACAGGTTGTTTTTT	CASSASDRLFF
TRBV5-1	TRBD1	.	TRBJ2-2	TGCGCCAGCAGCCGGGACAGGTCGAACACCGGGGAGCTGTTTTTT	CASSRDRSNTGELFF
TRBV6-5	.	.	TRBJ1-4	TGTGCCAGCAGTTACTTTACGAGTCCAACTAATGAAAAACTGTTTTTT	CASSYFTSPTNEKLFF
TRBV5-4	.	.	TRBJ2-5	TGTGCCAGCAGCTTGGCCGGGGGAGAGACCCAGTACTTC	CASSLAGGETQYF
TRBV27	.	.	TRBJ1-1	TGTGCCAGCAGACAGCTCATGAACACTGAAGCTTTCTTT	CASRQLMNTEAFF
TRBV5-1	TRBD2	.	TRBJ2-2	TGCGCCAGCAGTAGGGTAGCGGGAACCGGGGAGCTGTTTTTT	CASSRVAGTGELFF
TRBV18	.	.	TRBJ2-3	TGTGCCAGCTCACCACTTCCCACAGATACGCAGTATTTT	CASSPLPTDTQYF
TRBV27	.	.	TRBJ1-1	TGTGCCAGCAGTCTCCTCCGACAGACTGAAGCTTTCTTT	CASSLLRQTEAFF
TRBV27	.	.	TRBJ2-3	TGTGCCAGCAGTTTACCTGGCGGTACGCAGTATTTT	CASSLPGGTQYF
TRBV7-3	TRBD2	.	TRBJ2-7	TGTGCCAGCAGCTCGTCCGGTCGCGGGAGGTATCGCGAGCAGTACTTC	CASSSSGRGRYREQYF
TRBV6-5	.	.	TRBJ2-3	TGTGCCAGCAGCTCCGGACTCCTCGGCACAGATACGCAGTATTTT	CASSSGLLGTDTQYF
TRBV7-9	.	.	TRBJ2-2	TGTGCCAGCACACCCCGAGGGGCCGACCGGGACACCGGGGAGCTGTTTTTT	CASTPRGADRDTGELFF
TRBV5-1	TRBD2	.	TRBJ2-1	TGCGCCAGCAGCTTGGGGGGTAGCGGGAGCTACAATGAGCAGTTCTTC	CASSLGGSGSYNEQFF
TRBV5-1	.	.	TRBJ2-3	TGCGCCAGCAGTTCTTGGGGTAGCGGGACAGGGATCCAAACAGATACGCAGTATTTT	CASSSWGSGTGIQTDTQYF
TRBV28	.	.	TRBJ2-7	TGTGCCAGCAGTCTATACATGAGCTCCTACGAGCAGTACTTC	CASSLYMSSYEQYF
TRBV12-1	.	.	TRBJ2-1	TGTGCCAGCAGCCCCACAGACGAGGCCAATGAGCAGTTCTTC	CASSPTDEANEQFF
TRBV6-1	.	.	TRBJ2-3	TGTGCCAGCAGTTCCGGGATCACAGATACGCAGTATTTT	CASSSGITDTQYF
TRBV7-9	.	.	TRBJ1-1	TGTGCCAGCAGCTTCGAGAGGAACACTGAAGCTTTCTTT	CASSFERNTEAFF
TRBV7-8	TRBD2	.	TRBJ2-1	TGTGCCAGCACCGACCCGGGGACTAGCGCGTACAATGAGCAGTTCTTC	CASTDPGTSAYNEQFF
TRBV5-6	TRBD1	.	TRBJ2-7	TGTGCCAGCAGCCTCTCAGGGGGCGAGCAGTACTTC	CASSLSGGEQYF
TRBV7-3	TRBD2	once	TRBJ2-1	TGTGCCAGCAGCTCAGGGAGCGGGGGAGGGTACAATGAGCAGTTCTTC	CASSSGSGGGYNEQFF
TRBV29-1	.	once	TRBJ1-3	TGCAGCGCCGTGGGGGGCGGCACCATATATTTT	CSAVGGGTIYF